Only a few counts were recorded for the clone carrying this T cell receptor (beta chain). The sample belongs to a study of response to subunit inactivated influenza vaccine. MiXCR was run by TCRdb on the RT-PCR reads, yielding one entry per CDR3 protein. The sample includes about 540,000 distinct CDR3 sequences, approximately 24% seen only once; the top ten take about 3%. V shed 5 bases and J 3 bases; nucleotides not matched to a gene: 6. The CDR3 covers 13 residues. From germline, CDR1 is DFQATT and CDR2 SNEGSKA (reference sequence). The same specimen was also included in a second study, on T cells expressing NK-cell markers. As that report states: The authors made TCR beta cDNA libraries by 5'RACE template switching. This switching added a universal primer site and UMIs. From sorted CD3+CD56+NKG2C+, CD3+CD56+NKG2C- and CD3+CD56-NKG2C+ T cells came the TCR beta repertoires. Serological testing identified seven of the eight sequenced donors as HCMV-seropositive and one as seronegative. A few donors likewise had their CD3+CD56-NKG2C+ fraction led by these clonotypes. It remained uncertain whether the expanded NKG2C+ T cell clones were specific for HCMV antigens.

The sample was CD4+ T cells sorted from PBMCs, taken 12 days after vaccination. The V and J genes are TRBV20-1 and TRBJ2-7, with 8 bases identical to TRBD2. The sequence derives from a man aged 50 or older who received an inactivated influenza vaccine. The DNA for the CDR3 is TGCAGTGCTCCCCGGGGGGGGTTCTACGAGCAGTACTTC. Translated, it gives CSAPRGGFYEQYF.